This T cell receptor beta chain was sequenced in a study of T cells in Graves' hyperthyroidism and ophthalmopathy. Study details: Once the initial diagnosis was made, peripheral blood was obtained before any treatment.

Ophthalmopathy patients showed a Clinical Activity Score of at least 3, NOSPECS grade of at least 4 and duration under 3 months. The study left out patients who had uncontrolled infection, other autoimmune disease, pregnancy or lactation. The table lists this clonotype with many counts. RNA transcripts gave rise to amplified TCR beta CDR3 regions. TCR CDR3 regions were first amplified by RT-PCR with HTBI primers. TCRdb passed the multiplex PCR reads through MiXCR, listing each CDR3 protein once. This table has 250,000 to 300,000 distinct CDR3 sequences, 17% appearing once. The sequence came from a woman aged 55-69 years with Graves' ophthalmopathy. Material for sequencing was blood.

CDR3 in amino acids: CASSRGLEYEQYF. CDR3 coding DNA: TGTGCCAGCTCTCGTGGATTAGAATACGAGCAGTACTTC. The J gene is TRBJ2-7, the V gene TRBV18; D is uncertain. Trimming cost V 6 bases and J 4 bases, with 13 bases left between them. This CDR3 region has 13 residues. In germline, CDR1 is KGHSH, CDR2 LQKENI.